A single sample is the source of the 21 T cell receptor beta chains below, sequenced in a study of response to subunit inactivated influenza vaccine. TCRdb fed the RT-PCR reads into MiXCR, producing one record per CDR3 protein. The table includes under 850,000 distinct CDR3 sequences, about 18% detected once. The sequencing used PBMCs from blood, collected 4 to 6 days after vaccination. These receptors were obtained from a man aged 50 or older who received an inactivated influenza vaccine.

The chain links TRBV28 to TRBJ2-7, with D perhaps matching TRBD1 (6 bases). The CDR3 is 13 residues long. With 7 bases removed from V and 3 bases from J, the gap between germline ends came to 13 bases. Germline V gene lookup returns CDR1 MDHEN and CDR2 SYDVKM. The CDR3 DNA sequence: TGTGCCAGCAAACCCCAGGGGAGCTACGAGCAGTACTTC. Translation: CASKPQGSYEQYF. Together with reference TRBV28 and TRBJ2-7, the CDR3 gives the full variable domain: DVKVTQSSRYLVKRTGEKVFLECVQDMDHENMFWYRQDPGLGLRLIYFSYDVKMKEKGDIPEGYSVSREKKERFSLILESASTNQTSMYLCASKPQGSYEQYFGPGTRLTVT.

This clonotype occurred many times. This chain links TRBV7-6 with TRBJ2-7, with 10 bases that match TRBD1. The CDR3 extends over 16 amino acids. V lost 1 base, J lost 4 bases, and 7 bases stayed unmatched. CDR1 and CDR2 from the germline V gene are SGHVS and FNYEAQ. The CDR3 nucleotides read TGTGCCAGCAGCTTAGAGGGACAGGGGACTGGTTACGAGCAGTACTTC. Translation gives CASSLEGQGTGYEQYF.

V and J are TRBV4-1 and TRBJ2-3; no firm D call. The CDR3 length is 11 residues. The V gene's germline CDR1 is MGHRA and CDR2 YSYEKL. Trimming left V 2 bases short and J 7 bases short, with 4 bases between. CDR3 DNA: TGCGCCAGCAGCCAACACTATACGCAGTATTTT. The encoded protein is CASSQHYTQYF.

CDR3 sequence (DNA): TGTGCCAGCAGTGAGCTCAGGGCTGGGGCCAACGTCCTGACTTTC. Encoded protein: CASSELRAGANVLTF. The chain links TRBV6-2 or TRBV6-3 to TRBJ2-6, with TRBD1 as a possible D gene (5 bases). The V end was cut by 5 bases, the J end by 2 bases, with 10 bases between. The CDR3 extends over 15 amino acids. CDR1 is MNHEY, CDR2 SVGEGT, per germline.

Worth noting for this clonotype: The junction departs from the called germline gene at one end, perhaps through a read error. The rearrangement uses TRBV7-7 and TRBJ2-1; D gene ambiguous. Germline V gene data show CDR1 as SSHAT and CDR2 as FNYEAQ (reference sequence). This CDR3 spans 13 amino acids. CDR3 in DNA: TGTGCTAGCAGCTTAAAGGCCTTCGGTGAGCAGTTCTTC. It specifies CASSLKAFGEQFF.

This chain connects TRBV20-1 to TRBJ2-7; 13 bases line up with TRBD2. Unmatched junction bases numbered 11, after V lost 6 bases and J lost 6 bases. CDR3 length: 15 residues. Germline V gene sequence: CDR1 DFQATT, CDR2 SNEGSKA (reference sequence). CDR3 in amino acids: CSAATSGGASAEQYF. The CDR3 nucleotides read TGCAGTGCCGCCACTAGCGGGGGGGCCTCAGCCGAGCAGTACTTC.

The chain employs TRBV7-8 and TRBJ2-7, with D perhaps matching TRBD2 (5 bases). The CDR3 has 15 amino acids. Looked up from germline, CDR1 is SGHVS and CDR2 is FQNEAQ. Trimming cost V 1 base and J 0 bases, with 10 bases left between them. CDR3 loop: CASSLGGSDSYEQYF. The CDR3 nucleotides are TGTGCCAGCAGCTTAGGCGGTAGCGACTCCTACGAGCAGTACTTC.

There are a few counts of this clonotype. This chain uses TRBV5-6 with TRBJ1-2, with D possibly TRBD1 on 5 matching bases. CDR1 is SGHDT and CDR2 is YYEEEE in the germline V gene. Trimming shortened V by 2 bases and J by 0 bases, and 14 bases separated the two germline ends. The CDR3 is made up of 16 amino acids. The CDR3 region is CASSLSRVPSNYGYTF. The CDR3 DNA reads as TGTGCCAGCAGCTTAAGCAGGGTACCTTCTAACTATGGCTACACCTTC.

This clonotype was observed a few times. The chain is built from TRBV4-3 and TRBJ2-1; 14 bases align to TRBD2. The CDR3 is 19 amino acids. V lost 5 bases, J lost 4 bases, and 13 bases stayed unmatched. Germline V gene data show CDR1 as LGHNA and CDR2 as YSLEER. DNA of the CDR3: TGCGCCAGCAGCTCGGGGCTGACTAGCGGGAGGGCCGGGTACAATGAGCAGTTCTTC. Protein product: CASSSGLTSGRAGYNEQFF.

V and J are TRBV12-3 or TRBV12-4 and TRBJ2-3; 8 bases agree with TRBD2. V shed 5 bases, J shed 3 bases, and the junction held 4 bases outside the gene matches. CDR3 length equals 14 residues. CDR3 loop: CASSTGLGTDTQYF. CDR3 sequence (DNA): TGTGCCAGCAGTACGGGACTAGGGACAGATACGCAGTATTTT.

At least ten counts were recorded for this clonotype. The gene calls are TRBV12-3 or TRBV12-4 and TRBJ1-5, with D unresolved. V gave up 3 bases and J gave up 2 bases, with 8 bases separating them. CDR3 length: 14 amino acids. CDR3 DNA: TGTGCCAGCAGTTTTCTGGGTGGCAATCAGCCCCAGCATTTT. Protein product: CASSFLGGNQPQHF.

Ten or more counts support this clonotype. The rearrangement links TRBV18 to TRBJ1-1; D may be TRBD1 (5 bases). Trimming stripped 3 bases from V and 11 bases from J, with 34 bases between. CDR1 KGHSH and CDR2 LQKENI come from the germline V gene. This CDR3 comprises 19 residues. The CDR3 nucleotides are TGTGCCAGCTCACCGACCTCCATGGGGGGAATCAGCGCGACTAGCTGGGCTTTCTTT. The encoded protein is CASSPTSMGGISATSWAFF. The whole variable domain, remainder taken from reference TRBV18 and TRBJ1-1, is NAGVMQNPRHLVRRRGQEARLRCSPMKGHSHVYWYRQLPEEGLKFMVYLQKENIIDESGMPKERFSAEFPKEGPSILRIQQVVRGDSAAYFCASSPTSMGGISATSWAFFGQGTRLTVV.

The sample holds a few counts of this clonotype. This chain connects TRBV27 to TRBJ2-7, with D maybe TRBD1 (6 bases). Trimming left V 6 bases short and J 1 base short, with 16 bases between. CDR3 size: 15 residues. Per the germline V gene, CDR1 is MNHEY and CDR2 is SMNVEV (reference sequence). The CDR3 region is CASRKTIGGSYEQYF. Here the CDR3 DNA reads TGTGCCAGCAGGAAGACGATAGGGGGATCCTACGAGCAGTACTTC.

The chain is built from TRBV12-3 or TRBV12-4 and TRBJ2-2; 14 nucleotides align to TRBD2. There are 18 residues in the CDR3. V was pared by 1 base and J by 4 bases, with 5 bases of the junction left unmatched. The CDR3 DNA sequence: TGTGCCAGCAGTTTAGGACTAGCGGGGGGGCCGGTCACCGGGGAGCTGTTTTTT. Its translation is CASSLGLAGGPVTGELFF.

The chain employs TRBV15 and TRBJ2-1, with 11 bases that match TRBD2. The CDR3 is 18 residues long. V shed 1 base, J shed 7 bases, and the junction held 12 bases outside the gene matches. In germline, CDR1 is LNHNV, CDR2 YYDKDF (reference sequence). The CDR3 here is CATSRVILAGAPDNEQFF. In nucleotides, the CDR3 is TGTGCCACCAGCAGAGTAATACTAGCGGGAGCACCGGATAATGAGCAGTTCTTC.

The chain links TRBV24-1 to TRBJ1-2; 9 bases map to TRBD1. The CDR3 loop spans 14 amino acids. CDR1 is KGHDR, CDR2 SFDVKD, per germline. The V and J ends lost 2 bases and 4 bases, in that order; junction bases with no gene match: 1. CDR3 coding DNA: TGTGCCACCAGTGATTCGACAGGGGGCTATGGCTACACCTTC. Encoded protein: CATSDSTGGYGYTF.

There are many counts of this clonotype. The chain employs TRBV20-1 and TRBJ2-2; TRBD2 aligns across 8 bases. The J segment lost 7 bases and the V segment lost 0 bases, leaving 4 bases of the junction unmatched. The CDR3 loop spans 14 amino acids. Germline V gene data show CDR1 as DFQATT and CDR2 as SNEGSKA (reference sequence). The DNA of the CDR3 is TGCAGTGCTAGAGAAGCGGGAGTTGACGGGGAGCTGTTTTTT. Translating gives CSAREAGVDGELFF.

The rearrangement links TRBV13 to TRBJ2-1; a weak D match, TRBD1 (6 bases). Germline lookup yields CDR1 PRHDT and CDR2 FYEKMQ (reference sequence). The V end lost 7 bases, the J end lost 4 bases, and 14 bases lay between the germline ends. This CDR3 is 14 amino acids long. The CDR3 spells CASTPRGSYNEQFF. The CDR3 DNA reads TGTGCCAGCACTCCCAGGGGCAGTTACAATGAGCAGTTCTTC. Using reference TRBV13 and TRBJ2-1 for the parts outside the CDR3, the full variable domain is AAGVIQSPRHLIKEKRETATLKCYPIPRHDTVYWYQQGPGQDPQFLISFYEKMQSDKGSIPDRFSAQQFSDYHSELNMSSLELGDSALYFCASTPRGSYNEQFFGPGTRLTVL.

In its sample, this clonotype was seen a few times. The genes are TRBV5-1 and TRBJ2-1; D possibly matches TRBD1 or TRBD2 (5 bases each). Trimming took off 4 bases at V and 2 bases at J, with 16 bases between the two ends. This CDR3 comprises 16 residues. Germline V gene sequence: CDR1 SGHRS, CDR2 YFSETQ. This chain's CDR3 is CASSPLPWGPYNEQFF. The CDR3 DNA is TGCGCCAGCAGCCCTCTCCCTTGGGGACCCTACAATGAGCAGTTCTTC. Together with reference TRBV5-1 and TRBJ2-1, the CDR3 gives the full variable domain: KAGVTQTPRYLIKTRGQQVTLSCSPISGHRSVSWYQQTPGQGLQFLFEYFSETQRNKGNFPGRFSGRQFSNSRSEMNVSTLELGDSALYLCASSPLPWGPYNEQFFGPGTRLTVL.

The V gene is TRBV6-1, the J gene TRBJ2-1; D is uncertain. The ends were cut back, 7 bases at V and 7 bases at J, with 14 bases in the middle. This CDR3 region has 13 residues. CDR1 MNHNS and CDR2 SASEGT come from the germline V gene. The CDR3 nucleotides are TGTGCCAGCACACCAGGCTACTTTAATGAGCAGTTCTTC. Its translation is CASTPGYFNEQFF.

This chain uses TRBV7-3 with TRBJ2-3; no firm D call. The V end was cut by 5 bases, the J end by 4 bases, with 10 bases between. The CDR3 sequence is 13 residues long. Germline values: CDR1 SGHTA, CDR2 FQGTGA. This CDR3 reads CASSPAPPDTQYF. The DNA for the CDR3 is TGTGCCAGCAGCCCTGCACCTCCAGATACGCAGTATTTT. Full variable domain (outside the CDR3, taken from reference TRBV7-3 and TRBJ2-3): GAGVSQTPSNKVTEKGKYVELRCDPISGHTALYWYRQSLGQGPEFLIYFQGTGAADDSGLPNDRFFAVRPEGSVSTLKIQRTERGDSAVYLCASSPAPPDTQYFGPGTRLTVL.